The T cell receptor (beta chain) under discussion was sequenced for a study of shared clonotypes between healthy human individuals. Study results and caveats: The study's rarefaction showed incomplete sorted-subset sequencing despite large depth.

Regarding this clone: Its antigen remains unidentified.

Using immunoSEQ multiplex PCR, the repertoire was profiled, and TCRdb retains in-frame clones only, with some absent. The table records approximately 1.5 million clones, around 98% of them present only once. CDR1 WNHNN and CDR2 SYGVQD come from the germline V gene (reference sequence). This CDR3 contains 13 residues. Trimming pared 8 bases from V and 6 bases from J, leaving 13 bases between. The receptor was derived from a man younger than 45 in good health. Material: naive CD4+ T cells sorted from blood. Subset specified: CD45RA+ positively selected. V and J are TRBV10-1 and TRBJ2-2; D is possibly TRBD2 (6 bases). As DNA, the CDR3 is TGCGCCAGCGGTCGGGGGAGTCCCGGGGAGCTGTTTTTT. It specifies CASGRGSPGELFF.